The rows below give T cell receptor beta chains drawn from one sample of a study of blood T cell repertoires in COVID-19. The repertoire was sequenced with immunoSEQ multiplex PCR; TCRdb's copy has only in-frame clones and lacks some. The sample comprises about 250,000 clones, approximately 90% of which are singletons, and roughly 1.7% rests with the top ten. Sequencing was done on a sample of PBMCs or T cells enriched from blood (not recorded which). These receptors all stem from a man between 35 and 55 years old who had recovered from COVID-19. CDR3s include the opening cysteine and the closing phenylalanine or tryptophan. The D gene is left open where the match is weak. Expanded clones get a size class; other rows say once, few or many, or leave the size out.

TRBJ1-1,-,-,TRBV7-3,CASSLLRVETEAFF,TGTGCCAGCAGCTTACTGAGGGTCGAGACTGAAGCTTTCTTT
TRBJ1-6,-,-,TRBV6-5,CASSYLAHNSPLHF,TGTGCCAGCAGTTACTTGGCCCACAATTCACCCCTCCACTTT
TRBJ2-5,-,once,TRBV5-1,CASSLSYQETQYF,TGCGCCAGCAGCTTATCGTACCAAGAGACCCAGTACTTC
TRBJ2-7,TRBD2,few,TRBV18,CASTPTPGQRTSGATYEQYF,TGTGCCAGCACCCCCACTCCGGGACAGCGGACTAGCGGGGCAACCTACGAGCAGTACTTC
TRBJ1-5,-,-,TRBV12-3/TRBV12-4,CASRGGSEPQHF,TGTGCCAGCAGGGGGGGGTCTGAGCCCCAGCATTTT
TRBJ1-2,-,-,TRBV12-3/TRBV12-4,CASTEAGNVGYTF,TGTGCCAGCACCGAGGCAGGGAACGTCGGCTACACCTTC
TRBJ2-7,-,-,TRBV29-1,CSVEDQQGKQYF,TGCAGCGTTGAAGATCAACAGGGCAAGCAGTACTTC
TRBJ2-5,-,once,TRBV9,CASSFGGYQETQYF,TGTGCCAGCAGCTTTGGGGGGTACCAAGAGACCCAGTACTTC
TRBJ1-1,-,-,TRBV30,CALGEAEAFF,TGTGCCCTGGGGGAGGCCGAGGCTTTCTTT
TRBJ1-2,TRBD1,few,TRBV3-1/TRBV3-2,CASSQDPQGAPNGYTF,TGTGCCAGCAGCCAAGATCCCCAGGGGGCGCCTAATGGCTACACCTTC
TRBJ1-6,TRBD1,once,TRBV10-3,CAISEGQGYNSPLHF,TGTGCCATCAGTGAGGGACAGGGATATAATTCACCCCTCCACTTT
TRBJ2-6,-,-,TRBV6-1,CASSDKGAGANVLTF,TGTGCCAGCAGTGATAAAGGGGCCGGGGCCAACGTCCTGACTTTC
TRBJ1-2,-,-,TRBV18,CASSSTGSTEGNYGYTF,TGTGCCAGCTCATCGACCGGGTCCACTGAGGGTAACTATGGCTACACCTTC
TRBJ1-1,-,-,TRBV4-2,CASSQDSSMNTEAFF,TGTGCCAGCAGCCAAGATTCATCCATGAACACTGAAGCTTTCTTT
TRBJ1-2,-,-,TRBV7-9,CASSLVRGNYGYTF,TGTGCCAGCAGCTTAGTGAGGGGGAACTATGGCTACACCTTC
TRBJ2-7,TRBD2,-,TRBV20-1,CSASSAGGDYEQYF,TGCAGTGCTAGTTCGGCGGGGGGAGACTACGAGCAGTACTTC
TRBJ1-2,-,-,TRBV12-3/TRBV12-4,CASSPPGYGYTF,TGTGCCAGCTCTCCCCCCGGCTATGGCTACACCTTC
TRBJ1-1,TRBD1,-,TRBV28,CASSRLLQQGAITEAFF,TGTGCCAGCAGTAGACTCCTACAACAGGGGGCAATCACTGAAGCTTTCTTT
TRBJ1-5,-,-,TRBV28,CASTLVAAPGAQHF,TGTGCCAGCACCCTAGTGGCAGCCCCAGGGGCCCAGCATTTT
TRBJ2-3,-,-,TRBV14,CASSQVEMSSTDTQYF,TGTGCCAGCAGCCAAGTCGAGATGTCTAGCACAGATACGCAGTATTTT
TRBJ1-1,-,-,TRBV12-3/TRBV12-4,CASSELGGTEAFF,TGTGCCAGCAGCGAACTGGGGGGCACTGAAGCTTTCTTT
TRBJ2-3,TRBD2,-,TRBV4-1,CASSQDLAGEWYTQYF,TGCGCCAGCAGCCAAGATTTAGCGGGGGAATGGTATACGCAGTATTTT
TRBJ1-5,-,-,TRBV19,CASSPRTARSNQPQHF,TGTGCCAGTAGCCCTCGGACAGCCCGGAGCAATCAGCCCCAGCATTTT
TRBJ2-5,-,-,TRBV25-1,CASSDLDPRERETQYF,TGTGCCAGCAGTGACCTCGACCCGCGGGAACGGGAGACCCAGTACTTC
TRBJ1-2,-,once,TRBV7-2,CASSLARSGGGYTF,TGTGCCAGCAGCTTAGCGAGGTCGGGGGGCGGCTACACCTTC
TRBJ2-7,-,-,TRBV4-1,CASREAGEQYF,TGCGCCAGTCGAGAAGCTGGCGAGCAGTACTTC
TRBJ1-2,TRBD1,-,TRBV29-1,CSAFLDRGLLYGYTF,TGCAGCGCCTTCTTAGACAGGGGGCTCCTCTATGGCTACACCTTC
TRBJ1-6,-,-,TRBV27,CATRSPLRESLLNNSPLHF,TGTGCCACCAGGTCCCCTTTGAGGGAGTCCCTATTAAATAATTCACCCCTCCACTTT
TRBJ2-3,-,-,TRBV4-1,CASSQEEASQGDTQYF,TGCGCCAGCAGCCAAGAGGAAGCTAGTCAAGGAGATACGCAGTATTTT
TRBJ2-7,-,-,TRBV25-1,CASSESDSPYEQYF,TGTGCCAGCAGTGAATCCGACAGCCCCTACGAGCAGTACTTC
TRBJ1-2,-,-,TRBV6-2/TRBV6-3,CASSLEGTNYGYTF,TGTGCCAGCAGTTTGGAGGGGACCAACTATGGCTACACCTTC
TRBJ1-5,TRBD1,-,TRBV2,CASRDRGTQPQHF,TGTGCCAGCAGGGACAGGGGTACTCAGCCCCAGCATTTT
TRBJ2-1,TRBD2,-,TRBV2,CANRLAGEQFF,TGTGCCAACCGACTAGCGGGTGAGCAGTTCTTC
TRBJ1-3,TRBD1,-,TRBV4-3,CASSHGQAGNTIYF,TGCGCCAGCAGCCACGGACAGGCTGGAAACACCATATATTTT
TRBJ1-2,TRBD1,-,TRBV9,CASSVDSPTGGPDGYTF,TGTGCCAGCAGCGTAGATTCCCCCACAGGGGGCCCGGATGGCTACACCTTC
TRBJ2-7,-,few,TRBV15,CATSRDPGYEQYF,TGTGCCACCAGCAGAGATCCGGGCTACGAGCAGTACTTC
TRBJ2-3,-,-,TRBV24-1,CATERGQGTDTQYF,TGTGCCACCGAACGTGGGCAAGGCACAGATACGCAGTATTTT
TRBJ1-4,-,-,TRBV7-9,CASSFGGEKLFF,TGTGCCAGCAGCTTCGGAGGGGAAAAACTGTTTTTT
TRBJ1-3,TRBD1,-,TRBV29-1,CSVEEGGQGFGNTIYF,TGCAGCGTTGAAGAAGGGGGACAGGGGTTTGGAAACACCATATATTTT
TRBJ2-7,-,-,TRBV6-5,CASSLLLHSYYEQYF,TGTGCCAGCAGCTTACTTCTTCACAGTTACTACGAGCAGTACTTC